A selection of T cell receptor beta chains follows, all from one sample in a study of blood T cell repertoires in COVID-19. Sequencing was performed with immunoSEQ multiplex PCR; in TCRdb, only in-frame clones are kept and a portion is missing. Seen here are 250,000 to 300,000 clones, around 83% observed once, and the top ten hold 4.5% to 6.5%. The sequenced sample was peripheral blood. All receptors come from an elderly man with acute or convalescent COVID-19. The CDR3 runs from the conserved cysteine through the conserved F or W. Fields, in order: J gene, D gene, V gene, clone size, CDR3 protein, CDR3 DNA. The D gene is left open where the match is weak. Clone size is shown for a subset of rows, as once, few, many or a class of expanded clone.

j_gene: TRBJ2-1
d_gene: TRBD1
v_gene: TRBV24-1
abundance: NA
CDR3aa: CATSDLRRGLHNEQFF
CDR3nt: TGTGCCACCAGTGATTTGCGCAGGGGGCTCCACAATGAGCAGTTCTTC

j_gene: TRBJ2-3
d_gene: TRBD2
v_gene: TRBV19
abundance: NA
CDR3aa: CASSRGGRTTDTQYF
CDR3nt: TGTGCCAGTAGTAGGGGGGGAAGGACCACAGATACGCAGTATTTT

j_gene: TRBJ2-2
d_gene: TRBD2
v_gene: TRBV28
abundance: NA
CDR3aa: CASSFLTSLAGELFF
CDR3nt: TGTGCCAGCAGTTTTTTGACTAGCTTGGCCGGGGAGCTGTTTTTT

j_gene: TRBJ1-3
d_gene: TRBD1
v_gene: TRBV10-3
abundance: NA
CDR3aa: CAIGDRGNTIYF
CDR3nt: TGTGCCATCGGGGACAGGGGAAACACCATATATTTT

j_gene: TRBJ2-7
d_gene: TRBD1
v_gene: TRBV2
abundance: NA
CDR3aa: CASNPGQGLYEQYF
CDR3nt: TGTGCCAGCAATCCGGGACAGGGCTTATACGAGCAGTACTTC

j_gene: TRBJ2-3
d_gene: NA
v_gene: TRBV5-4
abundance: NA
CDR3aa: CASSLGQGQDTDTQYF
CDR3nt: TGTGCCAGCAGCTTGGGGCAGGGCCAAGACACAGATACGCAGTATTTT

j_gene: TRBJ1-2
d_gene: TRBD1
v_gene: TRBV19
abundance: NA
CDR3aa: CASSIGQGNYGYTF
CDR3nt: TGTGCCAGTAGTATCGGACAGGGGAACTATGGCTACACCTTC

j_gene: TRBJ1-5
d_gene: NA
v_gene: TRBV27
abundance: NA
CDR3aa: CASSNLTGRNQPQHF
CDR3nt: TGTGCCAGCAGTAACCTCACAGGGCGCAATCAGCCCCAGCATTTT

j_gene: TRBJ1-6
d_gene: TRBD1
v_gene: TRBV3-1/TRBV3-2
abundance: NA
CDR3aa: CASSQTGVNSPLHF
CDR3nt: TGTGCCAGCAGCCAGACAGGGGTTAATTCACCCCTCCACTTT

j_gene: TRBJ1-1
d_gene: NA
v_gene: TRBV11-2
abundance: few
CDR3aa: CAASEIMNTEAFF
CDR3nt: TGTGCCGCTTCGGAGATCATGAACACTGAAGCTTTCTTT

j_gene: TRBJ1-2
d_gene: TRBD1
v_gene: TRBV5-1
abundance: NA
CDR3aa: CASSLEAGGDTYGYTF
CDR3nt: TGCGCCAGCAGCTTGGAGGCAGGGGGCGACACCTATGGCTACACCTTC

j_gene: TRBJ2-7
d_gene: NA
v_gene: TRBV5-1
abundance: NA
CDR3aa: CASSLQVNEQYF
CDR3nt: TGCGCCAGCAGCTTACAAGTGAACGAGCAGTACTTC

j_gene: TRBJ1-2
d_gene: TRBD1
v_gene: TRBV29-1
abundance: NA
CDR3aa: CTTTGGKDYGYTF
CDR3nt: TGCACCACTACAGGGGGCAAAGACTATGGCTACACCTTC

j_gene: TRBJ2-5
d_gene: NA
v_gene: TRBV3-1/TRBV3-2
abundance: NA
CDR3aa: CASSQGLGGVQETQYF
CDR3nt: TGTGCCAGCAGCCAAGGTTTAGGAGGGGTCCAAGAGACCCAGTACTTC

j_gene: TRBJ1-1
d_gene: NA
v_gene: TRBV7-8
abundance: NA
CDR3aa: CASSFAGYEAFF
CDR3nt: TGTGCCAGCAGTTTCGCAGGTTACGAAGCTTTCTTT

j_gene: TRBJ2-7
d_gene: TRBD2
v_gene: TRBV4-2
abundance: NA
CDR3aa: CASSQGSGTYEQYF
CDR3nt: TGTGCCAGCAGCCAGGGTAGCGGGACCTACGAGCAGTACTTC

j_gene: TRBJ2-5
d_gene: NA
v_gene: TRBV18
abundance: NA
CDR3aa: CASSHAGAGQETQYF
CDR3nt: TGTGCCAGCTCCCACGCGGGGGCAGGGCAAGAGACCCAGTACTTC

j_gene: TRBJ2-2
d_gene: NA
v_gene: TRBV24-1
abundance: NA
CDR3aa: CATSDLRMDRTGNTGELFF
CDR3nt: TGTGCCACCAGTGATTTACGTATGGACAGAACAGGGAACACCGGGGAGCTGTTTTTT

j_gene: TRBJ2-3
d_gene: NA
v_gene: TRBV5-6
abundance: once
CDR3aa: CASSLTPDTQYF
CDR3nt: TGTGCCAGCAGCCTGACTCCCGATACGCAGTATTTT

j_gene: TRBJ2-2
d_gene: TRBD1
v_gene: TRBV19
abundance: NA
CDR3aa: CASHRGDGVSFTGELFF
CDR3nt: TGTGCCTCTCACAGGGGGGATGGGGTGTCGTTCACCGGGGAGCTGTTTTTT

j_gene: TRBJ2-2
d_gene: NA
v_gene: TRBV7-6
abundance: NA
CDR3aa: CASSSGSWGLTGELFF
CDR3nt: TGTGCCAGCAGCTCCGGTTCGTGGGGACTCACCGGGGAGCTGTTTTTT

j_gene: TRBJ1-5
d_gene: NA
v_gene: TRBV2
abundance: once
CDR3aa: CASSPQAGRQPQHF
CDR3nt: TGTGCCAGCAGTCCCCAGGCTGGCCGTCAGCCCCAGCATTTT

j_gene: TRBJ1-2
d_gene: TRBD1
v_gene: TRBV5-6
abundance: NA
CDR3aa: CASSLGQGPRVRGYTF
CDR3nt: TGTGCCAGCAGCTTGGGACAGGGGCCGCGAGTAAGAGGCTACACCTTC

j_gene: TRBJ2-2
d_gene: TRBD1
v_gene: TRBV28
abundance: NA
CDR3aa: CASRGDRSLHTGELFF
CDR3nt: TGTGCCAGCAGGGGGGACAGGAGCCTTCACACCGGGGAGCTGTTTTTT

j_gene: TRBJ2-7
d_gene: NA
v_gene: TRBV5-1
abundance: NA
CDR3aa: CASSLVSGSSYEQYF
CDR3nt: TGCGCCAGCAGCTTGGTGAGCGGTAGCTCCTACGAGCAGTACTTC

j_gene: TRBJ2-2
d_gene: TRBD1
v_gene: TRBV9
abundance: NA
CDR3aa: CASSVGTGGTANTGELFF
CDR3nt: TGTGCCAGCAGCGTTGGGACAGGGGGGACCGCGAACACCGGGGAGCTGTTTTTT

j_gene: TRBJ2-7
d_gene: TRBD1
v_gene: TRBV5-1
abundance: NA
CDR3aa: CASSLEWTGIVGASEQYF
CDR3nt: TGCGCCAGCAGCTTGGAATGGACAGGTATTGTTGGGGCTTCCGAGCAGTACTTC

j_gene: TRBJ2-1
d_gene: NA
v_gene: TRBV24-1
abundance: NA
CDR3aa: CAPEESSYNEQFF
CDR3nt: TGTGCCCCCGAGGAGAGCTCCTACAATGAGCAGTTCTTC

j_gene: TRBJ1-5
d_gene: NA
v_gene: TRBV30
abundance: NA
CDR3aa: CAWSGGNSNQPQHF
CDR3nt: TGTGCCTGGAGTGGAGGGAATAGCAATCAGCCCCAGCATTTT

j_gene: TRBJ2-7
d_gene: TRBD2
v_gene: TRBV20-1
abundance: NA
CDR3aa: CSASFLAGIPYEQYF
CDR3nt: TGCAGTGCTAGTTTCCTAGCGGGGATCCCCTACGAGCAGTACTTC

j_gene: TRBJ1-5
d_gene: TRBD1
v_gene: TRBV5-1
abundance: few
CDR3aa: CASSPTGAINQPQHF
CDR3nt: TGCGCCAGCAGCCCGACAGGGGCGATTAATCAGCCCCAGCATTTT